The rows below give T cell receptor beta chains drawn from one sample of a study of T cell therapy after organ transplantation. Antigen specificity for these receptors is unknown. The protocol was immunoSEQ multiplex PCR, while the TCRdb copy is restricted to in-frame clones and leaves out a portion. The sample lists approximately 52,000 clones; approximately 94% were seen once. This sample comprised CD8+ T cells from blood, obtained before autologous CMV-specific T cell therapy. All receptors derive from a human patient who had received a solid organ transplant and had CMV disease. Both conserved end residues are part of each CDR3. D genes are given only for firm matches. Some rows have no size entry. The others give once, few or many, or a class for an expanded clone.

v_gene	abundance	d_gene	j_gene	CDR3nt	CDR3aa
TRBV5-1	-	-	TRBJ2-2	TGCGCCAGCAGCTTGGCCCTCTCATACACCGGGGAGCTGTTTTTT	CASSLALSYTGELFF
TRBV5-8	-	TRBD1	TRBJ1-4	TGTGCCAGCAGCTTGGACGGTGGACAGGCAAATGAAAAACTGTTTTTT	CASSLDGGQANEKLFF
TRBV5-1	-	-	TRBJ2-1	TGCGCCAGCAGCTTGGCCGCGGTTCCCTCCTACAATGAGCAGTTCTTC	CASSLAAVPSYNEQFF
TRBV6-6	-	TRBD1	TRBJ2-7	TGTGCCAGCAGTTACTCGTTAGGGACAGGGGACGAGCAGTACTTC	CASSYSLGTGDEQYF
TRBV7-8	-	TRBD1	TRBJ1-1	TGTGCCAGCAGCTTAGTTCCATTGGGACAGGGCATGAGCACTGAAGCTTTCTTT	CASSLVPLGQGMSTEAFF
TRBV27	-	-	TRBJ2-7	TGTGCCAGCAGCCCTCAGCGGCGGGCCCTTCGTGAGCAGTACTTC	CASSPQRRALREQYF
TRBV6-5	-	-	TRBJ2-6	TGTGCCAGCAGTTACGGCACCAGCTCTGGGGCCAACGTCCTGACTTTC	CASSYGTSSGANVLTF
TRBV21-1	-	-	TRBJ2-4	TGTGCCAGCAGCAAAAAGATACAGGCGCAAAACATTCAGTACTTC	CASSKKIQAQNIQYF
TRBV6-5	-	-	TRBJ1-1	TGTGCCAGCAGTTACTCGGGGATGTTGAACACTGAAGCTTTCTTT	CASSYSGMLNTEAFF
TRBV27	-	-	TRBJ2-2	TGTGCCAGCAGAGGAGCGGGCACCGGGGAGCTGTTTTTT	CASRGAGTGELFF
TRBV11-2	once	TRBD1	TRBJ2-7	TGTGCCAGCAGCTTTTCAGGACAGGGAGGCCTGAAACTCGAGCAGTACTTC	CASSFSGQGGLKLEQYF
TRBV6-4	once	-	TRBJ2-2	TGTGCCAGCAGATATACCGGGACTCGTTCGAACACCGGGGAGCTGTTTTTT	CASRYTGTRSNTGELFF
TRBV5-5	-	-	TRBJ2-7	TGTGCCAGCAGCTTGGCAGCCAGGGAATCAGGGGAGCAGTACTTC	CASSLAARESGEQYF
TRBV11-2	-	-	TRBJ2-7	TGTACCCTGGAGGGGCAACCCTACGAGCAGTACTTC	CTLEGQPYEQYF
TRBV19	-	-	TRBJ1-1	TGTGCCAGTGATTTCGGGGAGAACACTGAAGCTTTCTTT	CASDFGENTEAFF
TRBV6-5	-	-	TRBJ1-4	TGTGCCAGCAGTACCTCAGTTGCAACTAATGAAAAACTGTTTTTT	CASSTSVATNEKLFF
TRBV6-5	-	-	TRBJ1-1	TGTGCCGGCAGTTACTCAGAGGGGATGAACACTGAAGCTTTCTTT	CAGSYSEGMNTEAFF
TRBV18	once	TRBD1	TRBJ1-2	TGTGCCAGCTCACCCACCGCCGGGACAGGGGATGGCTACACCTTC	CASSPTAGTGDGYTF
TRBV5-6	-	-	TRBJ1-1	TGTGCCAGCATCCGGGGAGGGATGAACACTGAAGCTTTCTTT	CASIRGGMNTEAFF
TRBV5-4	once	-	TRBJ2-3	TGTGCCAGCAGCTTGGCCAAGGGCGCACCACCAAACACAGATACGCAGTATTTT	CASSLAKGAPPNTDTQYF
TRBV27	-	-	TRBJ2-1	TGTGCCAGCAGTTCCCCCCGGACAGATAACAATGAGCAGTTCTTC	CASSSPRTDNNEQFF
TRBV6-1	few	-	TRBJ2-1	TGTGCCAGCAGTGTCCTTTATGAGCAGTTCTTC	CASSVLYEQFF